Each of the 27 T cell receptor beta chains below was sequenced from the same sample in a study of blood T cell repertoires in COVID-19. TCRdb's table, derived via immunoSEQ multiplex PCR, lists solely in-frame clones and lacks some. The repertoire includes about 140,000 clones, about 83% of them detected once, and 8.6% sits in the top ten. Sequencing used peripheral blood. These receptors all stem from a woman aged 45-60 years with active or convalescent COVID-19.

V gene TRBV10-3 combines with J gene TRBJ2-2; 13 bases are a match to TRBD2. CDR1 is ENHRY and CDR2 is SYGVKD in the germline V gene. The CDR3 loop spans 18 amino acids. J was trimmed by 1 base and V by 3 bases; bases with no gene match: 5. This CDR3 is CAISDLTSGGKNTGELFF. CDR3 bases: TGTGCCATCAGTGACTTGACTAGCGGGGGGAAGAACACCGGGGAGCTGTTTTTT.

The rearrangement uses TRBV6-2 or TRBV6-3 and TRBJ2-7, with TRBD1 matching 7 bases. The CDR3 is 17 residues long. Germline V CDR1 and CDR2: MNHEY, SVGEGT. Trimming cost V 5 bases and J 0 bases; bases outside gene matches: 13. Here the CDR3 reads CASSRPQGGSSSYEQYF. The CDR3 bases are TGTGCCAGCAGTCGGCCACAAGGGGGCTCGTCCTCCTACGAGCAGTACTTC.

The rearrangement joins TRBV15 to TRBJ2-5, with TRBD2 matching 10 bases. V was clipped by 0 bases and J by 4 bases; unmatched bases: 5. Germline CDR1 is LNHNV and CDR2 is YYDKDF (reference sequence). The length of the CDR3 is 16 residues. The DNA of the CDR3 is TGTGCCACCAGCAGAGATCGGCTAGCGGGAGCAGAGACCCAGTACTTC. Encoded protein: CATSRDRLAGAETQYF.

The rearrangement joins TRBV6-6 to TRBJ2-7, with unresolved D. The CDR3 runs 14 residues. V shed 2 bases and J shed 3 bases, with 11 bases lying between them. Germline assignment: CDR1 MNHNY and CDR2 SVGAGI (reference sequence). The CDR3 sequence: CASSYDLRYYEQYF. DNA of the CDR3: TGTGCCAGCAGTTACGATCTCAGATACTACGAGCAGTACTTC.

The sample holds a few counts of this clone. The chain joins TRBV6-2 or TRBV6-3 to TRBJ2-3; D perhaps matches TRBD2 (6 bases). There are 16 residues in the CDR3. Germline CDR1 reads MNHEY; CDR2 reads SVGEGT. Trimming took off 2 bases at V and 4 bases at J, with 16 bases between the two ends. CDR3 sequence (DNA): TGTGCCAGCAGTTACGGCGCGGGGATGCGGGCAGATACGCAGTATTTT. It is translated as CASSYGAGMRADTQYF.

CDR3 in DNA: TGTGCCATCAGTATTGACAGGAGTTATGGCTACACCTTC. Amino acids: CAISIDRSYGYTF. The V gene is TRBV10-3, the J gene TRBJ1-2; a weak D match, TRBD1 (6 bases). Germline loops: CDR1 ENHRY, CDR2 SYGVKD. The CDR3 extends over 13 amino acids. Trimming left V 5 bases short and J 5 bases short, with 12 bases between.

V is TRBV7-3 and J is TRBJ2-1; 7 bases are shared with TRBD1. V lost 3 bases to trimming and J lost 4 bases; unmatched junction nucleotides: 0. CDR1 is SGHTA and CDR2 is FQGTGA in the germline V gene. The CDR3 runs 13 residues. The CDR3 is CASSLDRYNEQFF. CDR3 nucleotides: TGTGCCAGCAGCTTGGACAGGTACAATGAGCAGTTCTTC.

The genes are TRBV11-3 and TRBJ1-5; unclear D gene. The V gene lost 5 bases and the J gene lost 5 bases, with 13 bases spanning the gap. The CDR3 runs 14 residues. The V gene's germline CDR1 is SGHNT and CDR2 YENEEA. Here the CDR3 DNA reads TGTGCCAGCAGCCACGACTCTCGTCATCAGCCCCAGCATTTT. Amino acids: CASSHDSRHQPQHF.

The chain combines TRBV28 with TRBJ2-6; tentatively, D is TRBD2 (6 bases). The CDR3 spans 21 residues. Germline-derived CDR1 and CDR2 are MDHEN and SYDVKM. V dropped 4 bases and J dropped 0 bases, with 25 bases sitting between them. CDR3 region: CASSSSSAVGHRDSGANVLTF. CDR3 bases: TGTGCCAGCAGTTCCTCTAGCGCCGTGGGCCATCGAGACTCTGGGGCCAACGTCCTGACTTTC.

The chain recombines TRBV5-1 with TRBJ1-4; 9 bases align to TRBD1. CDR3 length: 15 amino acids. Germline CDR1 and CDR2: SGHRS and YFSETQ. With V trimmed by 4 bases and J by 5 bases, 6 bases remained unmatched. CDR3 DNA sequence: TGCGCCAGCAGCCGCTGGACAGGGGTGAATGAAAAACTGTTTTTT. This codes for CASSRWTGVNEKLFF. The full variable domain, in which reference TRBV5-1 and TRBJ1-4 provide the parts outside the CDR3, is KAGVTQTPRYLIKTRGQQVTLSCSPISGHRSVSWYQQTPGQGLQFLFEYFSETQRNKGNFPGRFSGRQFSNSRSEMNVSTLELGDSALYLCASSRWTGVNEKLFFGSGTQLSVL.

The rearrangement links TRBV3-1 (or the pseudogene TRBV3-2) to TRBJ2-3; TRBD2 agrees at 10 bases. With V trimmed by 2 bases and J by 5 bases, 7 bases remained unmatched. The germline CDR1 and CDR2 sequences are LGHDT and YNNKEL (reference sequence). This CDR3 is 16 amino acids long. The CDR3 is CASSQLAGAFRDTQYF. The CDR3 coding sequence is TGTGCCAGCAGCCAACTAGCGGGGGCTTTTAGAGATACGCAGTATTTT.

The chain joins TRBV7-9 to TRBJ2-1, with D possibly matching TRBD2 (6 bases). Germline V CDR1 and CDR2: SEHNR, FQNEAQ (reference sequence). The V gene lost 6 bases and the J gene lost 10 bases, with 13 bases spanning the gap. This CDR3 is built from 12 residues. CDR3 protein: CASSAGLAEQFF. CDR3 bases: TGTGCCAGCAGTGCGGGTCTAGCGGAGCAGTTCTTC. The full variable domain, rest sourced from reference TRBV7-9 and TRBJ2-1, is DTGVSQNPRHKITKRGQNVTFRCDPISEHNRLYWYRQTLGQGPEFLTYFQNEAQLEKSRLLSDRFSAERPKGSFSTLEIQRTEQGDSAMYLCASSAGLAEQFFGPGTRLTVL.

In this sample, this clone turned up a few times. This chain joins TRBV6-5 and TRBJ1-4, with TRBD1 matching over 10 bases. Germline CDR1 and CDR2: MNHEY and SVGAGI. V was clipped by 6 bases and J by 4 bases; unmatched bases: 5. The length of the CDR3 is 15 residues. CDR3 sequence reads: CASRTGGAGNEKLFF. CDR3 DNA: TGTGCCAGCAGGACAGGGGGCGCGGGTAATGAAAAACTGTTTTTT.

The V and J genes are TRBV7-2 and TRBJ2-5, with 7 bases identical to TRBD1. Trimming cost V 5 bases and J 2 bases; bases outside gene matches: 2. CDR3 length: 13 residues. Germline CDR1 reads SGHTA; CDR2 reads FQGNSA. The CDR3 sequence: CASSRGQQETQYF. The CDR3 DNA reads TGTGCCAGCAGCAGGGGACAGCAAGAGACCCAGTACTTC. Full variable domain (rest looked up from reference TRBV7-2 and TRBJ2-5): GAGVSQSPSNKVTEKGKDVELRCDPISGHTALYWYRQSLGQGLEFLIYFQGNSAPDKSGLPSDRFSAERTGGSVSTLTIQRTQQEDSAVYLCASSRGQQETQYFGPGTRLLVL.

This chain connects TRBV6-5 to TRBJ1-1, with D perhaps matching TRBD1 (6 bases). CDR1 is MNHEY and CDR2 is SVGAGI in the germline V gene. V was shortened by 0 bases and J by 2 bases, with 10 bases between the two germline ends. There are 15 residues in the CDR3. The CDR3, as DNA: TGTGCCAGCAGTTACTCTAGGGGGGGTAACACTGAAGCTTTCTTT. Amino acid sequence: CASSYSRGGNTEAFF.

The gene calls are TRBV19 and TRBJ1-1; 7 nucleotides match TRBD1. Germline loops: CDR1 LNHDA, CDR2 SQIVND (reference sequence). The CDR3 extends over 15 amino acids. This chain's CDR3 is CAARTGPNMNTEAFF. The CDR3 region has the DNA TGTGCGGCGCGGACAGGACCCAACATGAACACTGAAGCTTTCTTT.

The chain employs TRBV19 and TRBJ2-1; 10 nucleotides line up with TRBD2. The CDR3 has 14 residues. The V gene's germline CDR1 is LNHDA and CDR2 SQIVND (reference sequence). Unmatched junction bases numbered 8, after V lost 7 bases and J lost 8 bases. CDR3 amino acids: CASNPGTSVHEQFF. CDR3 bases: TGTGCCAGTAACCCCGGGACTAGCGTCCATGAGCAGTTCTTC.

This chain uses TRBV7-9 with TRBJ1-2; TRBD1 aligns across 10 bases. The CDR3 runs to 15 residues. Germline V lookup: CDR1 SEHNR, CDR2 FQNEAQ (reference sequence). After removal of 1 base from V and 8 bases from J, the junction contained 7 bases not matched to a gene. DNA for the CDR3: TGTGCCAGCAGCTTAGTTGCCGGGACAGGGGTAGGCTACACCTTC. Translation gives CASSLVAGTGVGYTF.

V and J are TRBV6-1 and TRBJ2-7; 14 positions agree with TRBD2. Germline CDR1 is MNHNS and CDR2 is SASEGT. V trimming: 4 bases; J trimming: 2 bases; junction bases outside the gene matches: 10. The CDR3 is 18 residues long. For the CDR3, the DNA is TGTGCCAGCAGTGTTAGATCCGGGACTAGCGGGAGAACCTACGAGCAGTACTTC. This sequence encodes CASSVRSGTSGRTYEQYF.

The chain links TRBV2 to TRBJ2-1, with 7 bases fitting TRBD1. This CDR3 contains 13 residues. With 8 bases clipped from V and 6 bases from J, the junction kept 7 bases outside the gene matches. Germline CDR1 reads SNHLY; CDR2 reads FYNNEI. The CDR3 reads CASEVGQINEQFF. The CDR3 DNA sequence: TGTGCCAGCGAGGTGGGACAGATCAATGAGCAGTTCTTC.

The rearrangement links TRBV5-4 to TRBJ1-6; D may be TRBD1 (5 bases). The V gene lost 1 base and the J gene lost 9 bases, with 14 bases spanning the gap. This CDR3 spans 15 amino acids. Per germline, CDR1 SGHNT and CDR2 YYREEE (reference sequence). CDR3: CASSLLQGAGSPLHF. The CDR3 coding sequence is TGTGCCAGCAGCTTGCTTCAAGGGGCAGGTTCACCCCTCCACTTT. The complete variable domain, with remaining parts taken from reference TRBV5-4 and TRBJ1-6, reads ETGVTQSPTHLIKTRGQQVTLRCSSQSGHNTVSWYQQALGQGPQFIFQYYREEENGRGNFPPRFSGLQFPNYSSELNVNALELDDSALYLCASSLLQGAGSPLHFGNGTRLTVT.

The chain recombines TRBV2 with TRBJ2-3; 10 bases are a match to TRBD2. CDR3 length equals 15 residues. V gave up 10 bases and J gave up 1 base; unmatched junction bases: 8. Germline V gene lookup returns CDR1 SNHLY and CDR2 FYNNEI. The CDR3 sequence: CATEAGGRGTDTQYF. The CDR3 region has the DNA TGTGCCACCGAAGCGGGGGGGCGGGGCACAGATACGCAGTATTTT. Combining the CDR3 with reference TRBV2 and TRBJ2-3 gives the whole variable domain EPEVTQTPSHQVTQMGQEVILRCVPISNHLYFYWYRQILGQKVEFLVSFYNNEISEKSEIFDDQFSVERPDGSNFTLKIRSTKLEDSAMYFCATEAGGRGTDTQYFGPGTRLTVL.

As DNA, the CDR3 is TGTGCCAGCAGTCTGGAGCCCTATGGCTACACCTTC. Protein: CASSLEPYGYTF. This chain uses TRBV28 with TRBJ1-2; no reliable D call. This CDR3 has 12 amino acids. Trimming took 5 bases from V and 4 from J, leaving 8 bases between them. Germline V gene data show CDR1 as MDHEN and CDR2 as SYDVKM.

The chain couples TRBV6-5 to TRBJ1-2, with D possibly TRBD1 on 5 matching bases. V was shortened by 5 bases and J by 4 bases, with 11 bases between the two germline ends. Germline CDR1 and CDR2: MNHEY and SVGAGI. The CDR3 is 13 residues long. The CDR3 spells CASSKQVFYGYTF. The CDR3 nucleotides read TGTGCCAGCAGTAAACAGGTCTTCTATGGCTACACCTTC.

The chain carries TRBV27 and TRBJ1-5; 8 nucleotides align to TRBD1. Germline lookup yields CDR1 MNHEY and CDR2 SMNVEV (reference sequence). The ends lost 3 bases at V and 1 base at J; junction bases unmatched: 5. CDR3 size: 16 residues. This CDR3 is CASSLPGQGSNQPQHF. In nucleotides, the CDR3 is TGTGCCAGCAGTTTGCCCGGACAGGGAAGCAATCAGCCCCAGCATTTT.

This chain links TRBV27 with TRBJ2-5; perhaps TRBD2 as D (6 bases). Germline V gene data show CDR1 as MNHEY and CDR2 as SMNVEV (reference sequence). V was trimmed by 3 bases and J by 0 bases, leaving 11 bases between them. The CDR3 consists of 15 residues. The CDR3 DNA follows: TGTGCCAGCAGTTTCCGGTGGGACTACCAAGAGACCCAGTACTTC. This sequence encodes CASSFRWDYQETQYF.

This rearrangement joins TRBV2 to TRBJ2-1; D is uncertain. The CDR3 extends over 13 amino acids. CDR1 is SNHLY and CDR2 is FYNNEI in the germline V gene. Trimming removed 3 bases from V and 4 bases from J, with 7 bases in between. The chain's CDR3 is CASSDLEYNEQFF. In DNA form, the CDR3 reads TGTGCCAGCAGTGATTTAGAGTACAATGAGCAGTTCTTC.